By proportion, the clone carrying this T cell receptor (beta chain) is medium-sized (0.01 to 0.1%). Time point reported: sample taken at primary tumor resection. 72 TRACERx patients with early, untreated non-small cell lung cancer donated samples. Sequencing was performed on whole RNA extracted from tumor and nontumor lung tissue, or from frozen PBMC, and the material was left unsorted. CDR1 is DFQATT and CDR2 is SNEGSKA in the germline V gene (reference sequence). Trimming removed 7 bases at V and 6 bases at J, with 19 bases between. This CDR3 comprises 14 residues. This specimen comes from a study of spatial heterogeneity in lung cancer. Carried by each TCR cDNA molecule was a unique molecular identifier. MiXCR was run by TCRdb on the 5' RACE reads, yielding one entry per CDR3 protein. Seen here are under 50,000 distinct CDR3 sequences, approximately 5.2% observed once, and the top ten hold roughly 27%.

This TCR was sampled from a female donor with early-stage non-small cell lung cancer. This chain uses TRBV20-1 with TRBJ1-5, with D perhaps matching TRBD1 (6 bases). The starting material was PBMCs, obtained at surgery. The DNA for the CDR3 is TGCAGTGTTTCCACTAGGGGGGTGGGTCAGCCCCAGCATTTT. Its protein product is CSVSTRGVGQPQHF.